The clone carrying this T cell receptor (beta chain) was recorded a few times. The target antigen is unknown. Other DNA sequences in the same sample also yield this CDR3. This specimen belongs to a study of cytomegalovirus exposure and HLA in healthy donors. Background on the study: The 100 million to 120 million unique TCR beta sequences, from roughly 170 million T cells, were found by an earlier analysis. Notes on the study in general: A later analysis associated 15,000 or so TCR beta sequences with HLA alleles at a 0.05 false discovery rate.

V lost 6 bases to trimming and J lost 4 bases; unmatched junction nucleotides: 4. This CDR3 is 12 amino acids long. Germline V gene sequence: CDR1 SQVTM, CDR2 ANQGSEA. Primers included in the PCR were 60 Vbeta and 13 Jbeta primers. TCRdb's copy holds only in-frame clones and misses some; the assay was immunoSEQ multiplex PCR. The sample includes over 75,000 clones, roughly four fifths of them seen just once. While unrecorded immune exposures were likely, the donors were nominally healthy when sampled. The TCR originated in a man aged 30 to 39 in good health and CMV-seropositive. The rearrangement uses TRBV29-1 and TRBJ2-7, with 9 bases that match TRBD2. Sequencing input: PBMCs. The CDR3 reads CSVASGAYEQYF. The DNA of the CDR3 is TGCAGCGTAGCTAGCGGGGCTTACGAGCAGTACTTC.